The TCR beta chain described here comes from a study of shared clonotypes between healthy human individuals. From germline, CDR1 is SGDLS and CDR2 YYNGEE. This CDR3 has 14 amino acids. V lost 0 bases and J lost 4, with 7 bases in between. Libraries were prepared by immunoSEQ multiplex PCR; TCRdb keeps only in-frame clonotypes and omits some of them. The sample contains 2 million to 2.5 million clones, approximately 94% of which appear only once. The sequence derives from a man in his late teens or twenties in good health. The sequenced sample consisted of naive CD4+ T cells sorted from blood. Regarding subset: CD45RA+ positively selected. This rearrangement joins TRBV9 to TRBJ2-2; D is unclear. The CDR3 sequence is CASSVAVGTGELFF. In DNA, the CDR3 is TGTGCCAGCAGCGTAGCTGTGGGCACCGGGGAGCTGTTTTTT.